This TCR beta chain was captured by sequencing in a study of blood T cell repertoires in COVID-19. Some clones are missing from TCRdb's copy, which holds only in-frame ones; the method was immunoSEQ multiplex PCR. The sample consists of fewer than 250,000 clones, 85% to 90% of them appearing once. The CDR3 length is 16 residues. Per the germline V gene, CDR1 is MNHEY and CDR2 is SVGAGI. Losses at the gene ends were 0 bases for V and 1 base for J; bases not matched to a gene: 4. This chain joins TRBV6-5 and TRBJ1-1; 8 bases are shared with TRBD1. Sample: PBMCs or T cells enriched from blood (not recorded which). The sequence was collected from a middle-aged man who had been exposed to COVID-19. In nucleotides, the CDR3 is TGTGCCAGCAGTTACTCCTTACAGGGGGGGAACACTGAAGCTTTCTTT. Residues: CASSYSLQGGNTEAFF.